One and the same sample provided the 19 T cell receptor beta chains below, sequenced in a study of response to subunit inactivated influenza vaccine. Each CDR3 protein is one row after TCRdb ran MiXCR on the RT-PCR reads. The data hold 150,000 or so distinct CDR3 sequences, with roughly 11% observed a single time. This material consisted of non-naive T cells sorted from PBMCs, taken about 40 days after vaccination. The receptor set was obtained from a man aged 50 or older who received an inactivated influenza vaccine.

Many counts were recorded for this clonotype. The chain joins TRBV12-3 or TRBV12-4 to TRBJ1-6, with D tentatively TRBD1 (6 bases). Trimming cost V 6 bases and J 11 bases, with 14 bases left between them. This CDR3 is built from 13 residues. The CDR3 protein is CASSRDKSAPLHF. The CDR3 nucleotides read TGTGCCAGCAGCCGGGACAAATCGGCACCCCTCCACTTT.

V gene TRBV6-1 combines with J gene TRBJ2-1; D remains unclear. Trimming removed 8 bases from V and 8 bases from J, with 7 bases in between. This CDR3 contains 10 residues. Germline CDR1 reads MNHNS; CDR2 reads SASEGT. CDR3 protein: CASGWDEQFF. The DNA for the CDR3 is TGTGCCAGCGGGTGGGATGAGCAGTTCTTC.

This clonotype was detected ten times or more. The chain carries TRBV5-1 and TRBJ2-7; D is perhaps TRBD2 (7 bases). The V gene's germline CDR1 is SGHRS and CDR2 YFSETQ. The CDR3 is made up of 14 amino acids. Deletions cut 0 bases from V and 5 bases from J, with 12 bases between. For the CDR3, the DNA is TGCGCCAGCAGCTTGGAAGGGGGAGGGAACGAGCAGTACTTC. Translation gives CASSLEGGGNEQYF.

The V gene is TRBV9, the J gene TRBJ2-7, with 7 bases that match TRBD2. The length of the CDR3 is 16 residues. The germline gives CDR1 SGDLS, CDR2 YYNGEE. V lost 4 bases, J lost 4 bases, and 14 bases stayed unmatched. The DNA for the CDR3 is TGTGCCAGCAGCCCCCACGCCCTAGCGGCGGATTACGAGCAGTACTTC. Residues: CASSPHALAADYEQYF.

This clonotype was picked up many times. This chain connects TRBV5-1 to TRBJ2-2, with D perhaps matching TRBD2 (6 bases). This CDR3 is built from 14 residues. Trimming took off 4 bases at V and 4 bases at J, with 11 bases between the two ends. Germline values: CDR1 SGHRS, CDR2 YFSETQ. The CDR3 reads CASSPMEGTGELFF. CDR3 bases: TGCGCCAGCAGCCCGATGGAGGGCACCGGGGAGCTGTTTTTT. The whole variable domain, remainder taken from reference TRBV5-1 and TRBJ2-2, is KAGVTQTPRYLIKTRGQQVTLSCSPISGHRSVSWYQQTPGQGLQFLFEYFSETQRNKGNFPGRFSGRQFSNSRSEMNVSTLELGDSALYLCASSPMEGTGELFFGEGSRLTVL.

A few counts support this clonotype. The genes are TRBV19 and TRBJ2-3; D unresolved. The germline gives CDR1 LNHDA, CDR2 SQIVND (reference sequence). The V and J ends lost 0 bases and 1 base respectively, with 5 bases between them. The CDR3 contains 14 residues. For the CDR3, the DNA is TGTGCCAGTAGTATAGACGGTCGCACAGATACGCAGTATTTT. Translated, it gives CASSIDGRTDTQYF.

Many counts were recorded for this clonotype. This sequence joins TRBV29-1 and TRBJ2-4, with a tentative D call TRBD1 (6 bases). CDR3 size: 15 residues. Germline loops: CDR1 SQVTM, CDR2 ANQGSEA. The V end lost 2 bases, the J end lost 6 bases, and 17 bases lay between the germline ends. The chain's CDR3 is CSVEYADLRGNIQYF. The CDR3 DNA is TGCAGCGTTGAATATGCGGACCTCAGGGGAAACATTCAGTACTTC.

The chain combines TRBV29-1 with TRBJ2-3, with D perhaps TRBD2 (5 bases). CDR3 size: 15 residues. The V and J ends lost 6 bases and 0 bases respectively, with 16 bases between them. Germline V gene data show CDR1 as SQVTM and CDR2 as ANQGSEA. CDR3 DNA: TGCAGCGTCTCCGCGGAGGAGCGGAGCACAGATACGCAGTATTTT. Translating gives CSVSAEERSTDTQYF.

This clonotype has more than one count but fewer than ten. The CDR3 DNA follows: TGTGCCTGGAGTCAACCGGGACAGAGTCTGTTTTTT. Its protein is CAWSQPGQSLFF. This rearrangement joins TRBV30 to TRBJ1-4; 7 bases agree with TRBD1. Germline V gives CDR1 GTSNPN, CDR2 SVGIG (reference sequence). This CDR3 is 12 amino acids long. The V and J ends lost 2 bases and 14 bases, in that order; junction bases with no gene match: 8.

Concerning this clonotype: Sequence at one end of the junction differs from germline and may be a read error. The chain combines TRBV7-9 with TRBJ1-3; TRBD1 might be the D (6 bases). The CDR3 spans 12 residues. CDR1 is SEHNR and CDR2 is FQNEAQ in the germline V gene (reference sequence). CDR3: CASSLDSRDTDF. The CDR3 DNA follows: TGTGCCAGCAGCTTAGACTCCCGGGACACGGATTTT. Full variable domain (outside the CDR3, taken from reference TRBV7-9 and TRBJ1-3): DTGVSQNPRHKITKRGQNVTFRCDPISEHNRLYWYRQTLGQGPEFLTYFQNEAQLEKSRLLSDRFSAERPKGSFSTLEIQRTEQGDSAMYLCASSLDSRDTDFGEGSWLTVV.

This chain joins TRBV28 and TRBJ2-1; possible D gene TRBD1, 6 bases. The germline gives CDR1 MDHEN, CDR2 SYDVKM. The V end was cut by 4 bases, the J end by 12 bases, with 13 bases between. There are 12 residues in the CDR3. The CDR3 region has the DNA TGTGCCAGCAGTTCGTGGACAGAAACGCAGTTCTTC. It is translated as CASSSWTETQFF.

V and J are TRBV4-3 and TRBJ2-3, with 8 bases aligning to TRBD2. J lost 5 bases, V lost 4 bases, and 8 bases had no gene match. The CDR3 length is 15 residues. Germline-derived CDR1 and CDR2 are LGHNA and YSLEER. The CDR3 nucleotides read TGCGCCAGCAGCCTCCAGCGGGAGAGAAAAGATACGCAGTATTTT. This codes for CASSLQRERKDTQYF.

The CDR3 reads CASSSLTRTSGLFGEQFF. DNA for the CDR3: TGTGCCAGCAGCTCCCTGACCCGGACTAGCGGGCTATTCGGTGAGCAGTTCTTC. This chain joins TRBV5-4 and TRBJ2-1, with 11 bases lining up with TRBD2. J gave up 9 bases and V 3 bases, and 17 bases lay outside the gene matches. The germline V gene has CDR1 SGHNT and CDR2 YYREEE (reference sequence). This CDR3 spans 18 amino acids.

This clonotype turned up a few times. The chain couples TRBV2 to TRBJ1-2; D might be TRBD1 (5 bases). Trimming removed 3 bases at V and 2 bases at J, with 10 bases between. CDR1 is SNHLY, CDR2 FYNNEI, per germline. The CDR3 covers 14 residues. In DNA form, the CDR3 reads TGTGCCAGCAGTGATGCCCGGGGGAACTATGGCTACACCTTC. Its translation: CASSDARGNYGYTF.

V gene TRBV12-3 or TRBV12-4 combines with J gene TRBJ1-1; unclear D gene. V lost 3 bases and J 4 bases, leaving 12 bases between the germline ends. The CDR3 consists of 14 residues. CDR3 bases: TGTGCCAGCAGTTTTAATTGGCGGATCACTGAAGCTTTCTTT. Its translation: CASSFNWRITEAFF.

This clonotype was seen more than once but under ten times. The CDR3 sequence: CASSQVPGQSSGNTIYF. CDR3 coding DNA: TGCGCCAGCAGCCAAGTACCGGGACAGAGCTCTGGAAACACCATATATTTT. This chain links TRBV4-1 with TRBJ1-3, with TRBD1 identical over 7 bases. J gave up 0 bases and V 1 base, and 6 bases lay outside the gene matches. The CDR3 runs to 17 residues. In germline, CDR1 is MGHRA, CDR2 YSYEKL.

Only a few counts were recorded for this clonotype. V and J are TRBV6-1 and TRBJ2-7, with 9 bases lining up with TRBD2. Germline V gene lookup returns CDR1 MNHNS and CDR2 SASEGT. This CDR3 is 14 amino acids long. V shed 8 bases and J 1 base; nucleotides not matched to a gene: 6. The CDR3 sequence: CASPASGTSYEQYF. In DNA form, the CDR3 reads TGTGCCAGCCCCGCTAGCGGGACTTCCTACGAGCAGTACTTC.

The rearrangement uses TRBV12-3 or TRBV12-4 and TRBJ2-1; TRBD2 aligns across 12 bases. The CDR3 runs 15 residues. Trimming cost V 3 bases and J 3 bases; bases outside gene matches: 0. CDR3 coding DNA: TGTGCCAGCAGTTTGACTAGCGGGGGCTACAATGAGCAGTTCTTC. This sequence encodes CASSLTSGGYNEQFF.

In regard to this clonotype: With a much larger clone just one base away, this may be a read error. The conserved phenylalanine or tryptophan normally closing the CDR3 is absent here, so this likely arose from a read error. The V call is TRBV7-9, the J call TRBJ1-4; no definite D call. Trimming took off 5 bases at V and 0 bases at J, with 13 bases between the two ends. The CDR3 has 16 residues. Germline V gene data show CDR1 as SEHNR and CDR2 as FQNEAQ (reference sequence). The CDR3 coding sequence is TGTGCCAGCAGCCCCGAGGGCGGTTCAACTAATGAAAAACTGTTTTCT. It specifies CASSPEGGSTNEKLFS.